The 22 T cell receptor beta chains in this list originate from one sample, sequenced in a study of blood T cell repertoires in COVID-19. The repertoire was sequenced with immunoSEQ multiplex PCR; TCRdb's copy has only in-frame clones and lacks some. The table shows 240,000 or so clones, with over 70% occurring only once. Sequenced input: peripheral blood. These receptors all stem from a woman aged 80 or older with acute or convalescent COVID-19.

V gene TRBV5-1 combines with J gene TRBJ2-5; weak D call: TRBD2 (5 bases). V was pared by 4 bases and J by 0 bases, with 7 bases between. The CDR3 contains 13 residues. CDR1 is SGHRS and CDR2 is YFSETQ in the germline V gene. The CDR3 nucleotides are TGCGCCAGCAGCCGGGAACACCAAGAGACCCAGTACTTC. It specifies CASSREHQETQYF.

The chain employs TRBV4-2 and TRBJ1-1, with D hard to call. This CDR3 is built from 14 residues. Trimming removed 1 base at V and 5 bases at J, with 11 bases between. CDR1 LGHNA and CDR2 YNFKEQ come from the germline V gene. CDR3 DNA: TGTGCCAGCAGCCAAGGAAGCATGGAGACTGAAGCTTTCTTT. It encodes CASSQGSMETEAFF.

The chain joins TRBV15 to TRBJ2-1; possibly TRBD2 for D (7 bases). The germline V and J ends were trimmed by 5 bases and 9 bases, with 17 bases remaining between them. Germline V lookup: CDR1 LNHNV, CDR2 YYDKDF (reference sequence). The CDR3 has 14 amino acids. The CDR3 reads CATSPHKGGGEQFF. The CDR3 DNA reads TGTGCCACCAGCCCTCACAAAGGGGGGGGTGAGCAGTTCTTC.

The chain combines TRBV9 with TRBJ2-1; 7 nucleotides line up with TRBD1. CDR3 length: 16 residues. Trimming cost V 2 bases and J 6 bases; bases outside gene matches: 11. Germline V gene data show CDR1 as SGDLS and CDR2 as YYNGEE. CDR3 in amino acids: CASSVRSSGGINEQFF. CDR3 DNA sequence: TGTGCCAGCAGCGTGAGGTCGTCAGGGGGTATCAATGAGCAGTTCTTC. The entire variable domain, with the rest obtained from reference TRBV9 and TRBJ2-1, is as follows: DSGVTQTPKHLITATGQRVTLRCSPRSGDLSVYWYQQSLDQGLQFLIQYYNGEERAKGNILERFSAQQFPDLHSELNLSSLELGDSALYFCASSVRSSGGINEQFFGPGTRLTVL.

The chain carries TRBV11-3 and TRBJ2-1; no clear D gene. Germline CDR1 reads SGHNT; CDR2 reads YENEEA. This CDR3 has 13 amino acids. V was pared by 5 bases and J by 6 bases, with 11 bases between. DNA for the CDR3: TGTGCCAGCAGCCCCAGCGAGTCCAATGAGCAGTTCTTC. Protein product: CASSPSESNEQFF.

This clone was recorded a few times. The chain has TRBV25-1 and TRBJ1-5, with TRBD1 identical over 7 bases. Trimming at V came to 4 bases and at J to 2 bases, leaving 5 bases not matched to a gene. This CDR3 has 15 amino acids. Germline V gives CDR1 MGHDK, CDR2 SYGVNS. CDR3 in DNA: TGTGCCAGCAGTGCGACAGGGTTAGGCAATCAGCCCCAGCATTTT. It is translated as CASSATGLGNQPQHF.

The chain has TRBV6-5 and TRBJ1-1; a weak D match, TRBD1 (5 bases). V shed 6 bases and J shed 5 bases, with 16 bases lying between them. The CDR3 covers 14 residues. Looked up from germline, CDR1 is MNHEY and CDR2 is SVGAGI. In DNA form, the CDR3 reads TGTGCCAGCAGCCGACAAACCGGGGGGACTGAAGCTTTCTTT. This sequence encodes CASSRQTGGTEAFF.

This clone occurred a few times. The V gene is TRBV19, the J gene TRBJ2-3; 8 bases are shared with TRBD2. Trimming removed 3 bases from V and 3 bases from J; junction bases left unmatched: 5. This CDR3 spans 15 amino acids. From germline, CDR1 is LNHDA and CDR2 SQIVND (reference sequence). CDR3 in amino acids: CASSIGGRWTDTQYF. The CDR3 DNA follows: TGTGCCAGTAGTATCGGCGGGAGGTGGACAGATACGCAGTATTTT.

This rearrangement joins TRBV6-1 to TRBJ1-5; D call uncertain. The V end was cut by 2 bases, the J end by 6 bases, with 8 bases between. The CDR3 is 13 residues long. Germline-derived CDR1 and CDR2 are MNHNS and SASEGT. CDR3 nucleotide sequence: TGTGCCAGCAGTGAACGGGGTTTTCAGCCCCAGCATTTT. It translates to CASSERGFQPQHF.

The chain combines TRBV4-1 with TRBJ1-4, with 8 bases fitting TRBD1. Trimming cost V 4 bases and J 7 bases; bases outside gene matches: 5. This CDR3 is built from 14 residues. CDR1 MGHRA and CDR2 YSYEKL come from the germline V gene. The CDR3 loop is CASSPGQGTEKLFF. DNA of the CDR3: TGCGCCAGCAGCCCCGGACAGGGCACTGAAAAACTGTTTTTT.

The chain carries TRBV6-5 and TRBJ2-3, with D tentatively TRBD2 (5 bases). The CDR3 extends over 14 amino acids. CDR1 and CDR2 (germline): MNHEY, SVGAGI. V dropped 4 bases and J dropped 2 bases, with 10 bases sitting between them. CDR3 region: CASSLQAATDTQYF. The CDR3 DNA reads TGTGCCAGCAGTTTACAAGCGGCCACAGATACGCAGTATTTT.

The CDR3: CASSVGGTASNQPQHF. The CDR3 DNA is TGTGCCAGCAGCGTAGGGGGGACAGCTAGCAATCAGCCCCAGCATTTT. The chain recombines TRBV9 with TRBJ1-5; TRBD1 matches at 7 bases. The germline V gene encodes CDR1 SGDLS and CDR2 YYNGEE. The CDR3 extends over 16 amino acids. J gave up 0 bases and V 0 bases, and 3 bases lay outside the gene matches.

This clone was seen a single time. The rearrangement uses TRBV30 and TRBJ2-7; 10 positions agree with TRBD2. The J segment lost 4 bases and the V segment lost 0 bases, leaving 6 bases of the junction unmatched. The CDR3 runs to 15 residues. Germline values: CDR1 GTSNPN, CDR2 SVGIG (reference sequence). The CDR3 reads CAWSVQLAGPYEQYF. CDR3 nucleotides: TGTGCCTGGAGTGTACAACTAGCGGGACCTTACGAGCAGTACTTC.

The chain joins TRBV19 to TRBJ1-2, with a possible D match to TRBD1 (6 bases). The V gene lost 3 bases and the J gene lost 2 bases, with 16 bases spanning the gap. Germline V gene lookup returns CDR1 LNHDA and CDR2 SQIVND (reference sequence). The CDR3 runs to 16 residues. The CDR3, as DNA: TGTGCCAGTAGTATCGGGGGGCAGACCCTCAACTATGGCTACACCTTC. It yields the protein CASSIGGQTLNYGYTF. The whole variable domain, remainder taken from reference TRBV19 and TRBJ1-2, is DGGITQSPKYLFRKEGQNVTLSCEQNLNHDAMYWYRQDPGQGLRLIYYSQIVNDFQKGDIAEGYSVSREKKESFPLTVTSAQKNPTAFYLCASSIGGQTLNYGYTFGSGTRLTVV.

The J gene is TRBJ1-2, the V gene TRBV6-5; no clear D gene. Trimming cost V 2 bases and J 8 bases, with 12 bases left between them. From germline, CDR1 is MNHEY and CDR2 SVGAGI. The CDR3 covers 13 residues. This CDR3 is CASSYMATRGYTF. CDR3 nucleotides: TGTGCCAGCAGTTACATGGCCACCAGGGGCTACACCTTC.

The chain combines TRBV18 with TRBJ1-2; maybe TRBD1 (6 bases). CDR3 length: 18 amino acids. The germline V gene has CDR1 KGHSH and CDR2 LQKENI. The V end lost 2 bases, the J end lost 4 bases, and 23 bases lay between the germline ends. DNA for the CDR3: TGTGCCAGCTCACCATTTTTTGGGGGGGCAGCTACGCCCTATGGCTACACCTTC. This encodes CASSPFFGGAATPYGYTF. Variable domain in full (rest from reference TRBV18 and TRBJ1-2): NAGVMQNPRHLVRRRGQEARLRCSPMKGHSHVYWYRQLPEEGLKFMVYLQKENIIDESGMPKERFSAEFPKEGPSILRIQQVVRGDSAAYFCASSPFFGGAATPYGYTFGSGTRLTVV.

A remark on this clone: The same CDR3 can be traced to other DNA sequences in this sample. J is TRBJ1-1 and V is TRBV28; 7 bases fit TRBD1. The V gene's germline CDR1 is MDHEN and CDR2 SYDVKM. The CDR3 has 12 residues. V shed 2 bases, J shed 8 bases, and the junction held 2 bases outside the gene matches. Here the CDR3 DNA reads TGTGCCAGCAGTTTAAGGACAGGAGAAGCTTTCTTT. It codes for CASSLRTGEAFF.

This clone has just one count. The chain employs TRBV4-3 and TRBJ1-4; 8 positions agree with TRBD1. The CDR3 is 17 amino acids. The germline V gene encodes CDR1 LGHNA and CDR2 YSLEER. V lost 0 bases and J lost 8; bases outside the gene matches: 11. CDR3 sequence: CASSQDLAFGTGEKLFF. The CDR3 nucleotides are TGCGCCAGCAGCCAAGATCTGGCGTTCGGGACAGGAGAAAAACTGTTTTTT.

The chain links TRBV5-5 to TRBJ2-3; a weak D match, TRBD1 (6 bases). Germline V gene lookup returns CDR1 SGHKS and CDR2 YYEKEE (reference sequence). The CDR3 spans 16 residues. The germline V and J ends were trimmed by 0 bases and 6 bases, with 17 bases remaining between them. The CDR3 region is CASSLGGRGVSDTQYF. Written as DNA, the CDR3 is TGTGCCAGCAGCTTGGGTGGCAGGGGAGTGTCCGATACGCAGTATTTT.

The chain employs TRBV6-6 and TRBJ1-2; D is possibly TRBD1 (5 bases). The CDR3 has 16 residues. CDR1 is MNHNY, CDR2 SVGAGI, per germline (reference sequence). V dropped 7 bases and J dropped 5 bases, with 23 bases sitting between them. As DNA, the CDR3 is TGTGCCAGCACCCGCCCCGTGGGGGGAGCTTTTTATGGCTACACCTTC. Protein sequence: CASTRPVGGAFYGYTF.

CDR3 nucleotide sequence: TGTGCCAGCAGCAGGGGCACCTATCAGCCCCAGCATTTT. Protein sequence: CASSRGTYQPQHF. The chain combines TRBV21-1 with TRBJ1-5; TRBD1, the table's D call, lacks a check against the DNA. TRBV21-1 is annotated as a pseudogene. The CDR3 totals 13 residues.

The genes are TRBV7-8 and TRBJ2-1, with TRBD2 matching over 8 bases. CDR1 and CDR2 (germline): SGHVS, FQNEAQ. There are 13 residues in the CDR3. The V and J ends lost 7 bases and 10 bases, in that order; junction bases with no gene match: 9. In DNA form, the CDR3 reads TGTGCCAGCAACCTCGGGAGGGGCCAAGAGCAGTTCTTC. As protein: CASNLGRGQEQFF.